What follows are 20 T cell receptor beta chains derived from one specimen sequenced in a study of spatial heterogeneity in lung cancer (dated by TCRdb to the late 2010s). The label giving this sample's time point can be read as: blood at routine non-recurrence follow-up after resection. Receptor libraries were prepared by 5' RACE. The instrument was a NextSeq 500. TCRdb applied fastp at Q25 and MiXCR to the public reads, then kept only in-frame beta chains. Rows are combined by CDR3 protein, so each entry shows the most common genes and DNA. Here the sample has tens of thousands of distinct CDR3 sequences; roughly 19% occur a single time. Around a fifth of the sample is taken by the ten largest. The sequencing used PBMCs, collected at follow-up. The receptors come from a male donor with early-stage non-small cell lung cancer.

The table lists this clonotype with a few counts. This chain links TRBV20-1 with TRBJ2-4; no definite D call. Per germline, CDR1 DFQATT and CDR2 SNEGSKA (reference sequence). The CDR3 has 13 amino acids. The ends were cut back, 1 base at V and 3 bases at J, with 7 bases in the middle. The CDR3 DNA sequence: TGCAGTGCTAGAGTTATCGGCAAAAACATTCAGTACTTC. Its translation is CSARVIGKNIQYF.

This clonotype was counted a few times. This chain links TRBV7-9 with TRBJ1-2, with D hard to call. The CDR3 is 14 residues long. With 1 base removed from V and 7 bases from J, the gap between germline ends came to 13 bases. CDR1 and CDR2 (germline): SEHNR, FQNEAQ (reference sequence). CDR3 bases: TGTGCCAGCAGCTTAGAGATGGGAATCGGTGGCTACACCTTC. Residues: CASSLEMGIGGYTF.

This clonotype was picked up a small number of times. A single base separates this from a much larger clone, so it may be a read error. This rearrangement joins TRBV3-1 to TRBJ2-1, with D perhaps assigned TRBD1 or TRBD2 (5 bases each). V gave up 4 bases and J gave up 2 bases, with 24 bases separating them. CDR1 LGHDT and CDR2 YNNKEL come from the germline V gene (reference sequence). The CDR3 length is 19 residues. Here the CDR3 reads CASSRVPWGAGAAYNEQFF. DNA for the CDR3: TGTGCCAGCAGCCGAGTCCCTTGGGGAGCCGGGGCGGCCTACAATGAGCAGTTCTTC.

This chain connects TRBV5-6 to TRBJ2-7, with D uncertain. V lost 0 bases, J lost 3 bases, and 10 bases lay in between. CDR3 length: 14 amino acids. Germline CDR1 and CDR2: SGHDT and YYEEEE. In DNA, the CDR3 is TGTGCCAGCAGCTTGGCACTTCTTAGCTACGAGCAGTACGTC. Its protein product is CASSLALLSYEQYV.

V usage is TRBV7-3 and J usage is TRBJ2-1, with D possibly TRBD2 on 6 matching bases. CDR3 size: 13 residues. Trimming took 5 bases from V and 6 from J, leaving 11 bases between them. Germline V gives CDR1 SGHTA, CDR2 FQGTGA. In DNA form, the CDR3 reads TGTGCCAGCAGCCCCGGGACTCTCAATGAGCAGTTCTTC. Its protein product is CASSPGTLNEQFF.

The chain combines TRBV19 with TRBJ2-1, with unresolved D. This CDR3 has 14 residues. The ends were cut back, 4 bases at V and 7 bases at J, with 14 bases in the middle. Germline V CDR1 and CDR2: LNHDA, SQIVND (reference sequence). The CDR3 region has the DNA TGTGCCAGTAGTACCCAGGAATTAGCAAATGAGCAGTTCTTC. This translates into CASSTQELANEQFF.

CDR3: CASRPHYPTEAFF. The CDR3 DNA reads TGTGCCAGCAGACCCCACTACCCCACTGAAGCTTTCTTT. The V call is TRBV12-3 or TRBV12-4, the J call TRBJ1-1; D gene unclear. Between the trimmed V and J ends, which lost 6 bases and 4 bases, there was a span of 12 bases. This CDR3 is built from 13 residues.

This clonotype was detected many times. The J gene is TRBJ1-2, the V gene TRBV9; TRBD1 is a possible D gene (5 bases). This CDR3 has 13 residues. With 3 bases removed from V and 3 bases from J, the gap between germline ends came to 9 bases. Germline V gene data show CDR1 as SGDLS and CDR2 as YYNGEE. The CDR3 protein is CASSEDTYYGYTF. CDR3 nucleotides: TGTGCCAGCAGCGAGGACACTTACTATGGCTACACCTTC.

V gene TRBV27 combines with J gene TRBJ2-1; TRBD2 agrees at 8 bases. V shed 3 bases, J shed 7 bases, and the junction held 8 bases outside the gene matches. The CDR3 is 15 amino acids. Germline CDR1 MNHEY, CDR2 SMNVEV (reference sequence). CDR3 coding DNA: TGTGCCAGCAGTTTTTCAGGACTAGCTTTAAATGAGCAGTTCTTC. This gives the protein CASSFSGLALNEQFF.

This chain uses TRBV18 with TRBJ1-1, with D maybe TRBD1 (6 bases). In germline, CDR1 is KGHSH, CDR2 LQKENI. V was clipped by 6 bases and J by 1 base, with 18 bases between them. The CDR3 extends over 16 amino acids. For the CDR3, the DNA is TGTGCCAGCTCTCTCCAGGGGAGTAGCACGAACACTGAAGCTTTCTTT. It codes for CASSLQGSSTNTEAFF.

The V and J genes are TRBV27 and TRBJ1-6; no clear D. Germline V lookup: CDR1 MNHEY, CDR2 SMNVEV (reference sequence). V dropped 3 bases and J dropped 7 bases, with 7 bases sitting between them. There are 13 residues in the CDR3. CDR3 sequence: CASSFEGNSPLHF. In DNA, the CDR3 is TGTGCCAGCAGTTTCGAAGGGAATTCACCCCTCCACTTT.

The chain employs TRBV6-1 and TRBJ2-7; maybe TRBD2 (6 bases). There are 14 residues in the CDR3. Trimming left V 5 bases short and J 4 bases short, with 15 bases between. CDR1 is MNHNS, CDR2 SASEGT, per germline. Here the CDR3 reads CASSRDRSGYEQYF. CDR3 nucleotide sequence: TGTGCCAGCAGTCGCGACCGTAGCGGATACGAGCAGTACTTC.

The chain is built from TRBV18 and TRBJ1-1, with D uncertain. CDR1 and CDR2 (germline): KGHSH, LQKENI. CDR3 length equals 14 residues. The V gene lost 4 bases and the J gene lost 7 bases, with 16 bases spanning the gap. The CDR3 DNA sequence: TGTGCCAGCTCACTTACCCTTCAGGAGAATGAAGCTTTCTTT. Its translation: CASSLTLQENEAFF.

This clonotype was counted a few times. The chain uses TRBV18 and TRBJ2-5; D perhaps matches TRBD2 (6 bases). Trimming left V 8 bases short and J 4 bases short, with 17 bases between. This CDR3 has 14 residues. The germline gives CDR1 KGHSH, CDR2 LQKENI. CDR3: CASVPGIGGETQYF. The CDR3, as DNA: TGTGCCAGCGTCCCAGGCATCGGGGGAGAGACCCAGTACTTC.

The sample holds a few counts of this clonotype. The chain joins TRBV9 to TRBJ1-1; a possible D gene is TRBD1 (5 bases). There are 13 residues in the CDR3. Per the germline V gene, CDR1 is SGDLS and CDR2 is YYNGEE. V lost 2 bases to trimming and J lost 1 base, with 6 bases between them. CDR3 bases: TGTGCCAGCAGCGTGGACAAGAACACTGAAGCTTTCTTT. This translates into CASSVDKNTEAFF.

The chain couples TRBV9 to TRBJ2-5; 8 bases fit TRBD1. The germline gives CDR1 SGDLS, CDR2 YYNGEE. CDR3 length equals 13 residues. Trimming removed 0 bases from V and 5 bases from J; junction bases left unmatched: 0. The CDR3 loop is CASSVDRGETQYF. CDR3 nucleotides: TGTGCCAGCAGCGTAGACAGGGGGGAGACCCAGTACTTC.

Many counts were recorded for this clonotype. CDR3 in amino acids: CSAPSRLAGGYNEQFF. The CDR3 bases are TGCAGTGCTCCCTCCAGACTAGCGGGAGGTTACAATGAGCAGTTCTTC. The J gene is TRBJ2-1, the V gene TRBV20-1, with 13 nucleotides matching TRBD2. The CDR3 runs 16 residues. Germline values: CDR1 DFQATT, CDR2 SNEGSKA (reference sequence). The V gene end was trimmed by 5 bases and the J gene end by 4 bases; junction bases not matched to a gene: 8.

CDR3 amino acids: CASSLGQGYQPQHF. The CDR3 coding sequence is TGTGCCAGCAGCCTCGGACAGGGTTACCAGCCCCAGCATTTT. V gene TRBV2 combines with J gene TRBJ1-5; 8 bases align to TRBD1. The CDR3 runs 14 residues. The germline V gene encodes CDR1 SNHLY and CDR2 FYNNEI. Unmatched junction bases numbered 8, after V lost 6 bases and J lost 7 bases.

This clonotype was found a few times. The chain uses TRBV4-1 and TRBJ1-1, with D hard to call. CDR1 is MGHRA and CDR2 is YSYEKL in the germline V gene. V dropped 0 bases and J dropped 0 bases, with 8 bases sitting between them. The CDR3 covers 15 residues. The CDR3 is CASSQEALVNTEAFF. Here the CDR3 DNA reads TGCGCCAGCAGCCAAGAAGCGCTTGTGAACACTGAAGCTTTCTTT.

This clonotype was seen only a few times. The chain recombines TRBV19 with TRBJ2-2, with 7 bases aligning to TRBD1. Per the germline V gene, CDR1 is LNHDA and CDR2 is SQIVND (reference sequence). This CDR3 comprises 17 residues. V was pared by 6 bases and J by 9 bases, with 19 bases of the junction left unmatched. CDR3: CASSEDAGTVPPRELFF. The CDR3, as DNA: TGTGCCAGTAGCGAGGACGCCGGGACAGTCCCCCCCAGGGAGCTGTTTTTT.